The TCR beta chain under discussion was sequenced for a study of breast tumors, draining lymph nodes, adjacent tissues. Samples came from axillary lymph nodes draining the breast cancer. TCRdb processed the multiplex PCR reads anew with MiXCR; each CDR3 protein has one entry. The repertoire holds around 120,000 distinct CDR3 sequences, with just under 20% as singletons. Regarding the study as a whole: Compared with lymph nodes, tumors were less diverse; compared with nontumor tissue, more. Luminal-like breast cancer showed significantly greater tumor-nontumor repertoire similarity than basal-like breast cancer did. The lymph node origin of tumor T cells was framed as consistent with a hypothesis, not demonstrated. Findings are consistent with lymph node origin and intratumoral expansion of most tumor T cells.

V shed 6 bases and J shed 4 bases, with 10 bases lying between them. The CDR3 has 12 amino acids. This clonotype has a count of ten or more. Its antigen is unknown. The J gene is TRBJ2-7, the V gene TRBV12-3 or TRBV12-4; the D call may be TRBD1 or TRBD2 (5 bases each). The sequenced sample consisted of axillary lymph node tissue. This receptor was taken from a female donor with breast cancer. Some clones in this sample may be carry-over from other donors' samples. CDR3 sequence: CASSWGPYEQYF. CDR3 nucleotide sequence: TGTGCCAGCAGCTGGGGACCGTACGAGCAGTACTTC.